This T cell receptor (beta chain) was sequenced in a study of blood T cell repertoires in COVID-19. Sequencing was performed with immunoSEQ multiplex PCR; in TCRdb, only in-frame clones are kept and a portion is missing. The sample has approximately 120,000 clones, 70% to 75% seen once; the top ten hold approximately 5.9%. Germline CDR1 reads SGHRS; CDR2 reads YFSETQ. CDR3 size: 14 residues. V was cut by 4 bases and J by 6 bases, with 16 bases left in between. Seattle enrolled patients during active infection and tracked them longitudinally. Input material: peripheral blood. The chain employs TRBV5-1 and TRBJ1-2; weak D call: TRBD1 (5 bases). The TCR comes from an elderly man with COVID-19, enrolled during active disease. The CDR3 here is CASSTPDTRNGYTF. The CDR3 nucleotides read TGCGCCAGCAGCACCCCGGACACGAGGAATGGCTACACCTTC.